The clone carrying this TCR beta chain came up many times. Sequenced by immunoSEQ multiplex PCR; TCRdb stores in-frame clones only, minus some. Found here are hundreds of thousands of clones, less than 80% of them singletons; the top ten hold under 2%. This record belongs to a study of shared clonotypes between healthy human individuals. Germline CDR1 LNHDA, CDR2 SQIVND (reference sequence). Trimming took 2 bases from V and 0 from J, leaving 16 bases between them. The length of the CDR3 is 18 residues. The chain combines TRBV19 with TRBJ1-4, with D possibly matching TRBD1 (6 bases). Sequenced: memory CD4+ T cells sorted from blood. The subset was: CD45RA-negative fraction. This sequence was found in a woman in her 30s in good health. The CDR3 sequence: CASSISGAGDATNEKLFF. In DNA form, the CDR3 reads TGTGCCAGTAGTATATCAGGGGCGGGAGACGCAACTAATGAAAAACTGTTTTTT.